This note documents a single TCR beta chain sequence. Its antigen is not known. TCR beta CDR3 was amplified by multiplex PCR using 32 V and 13 J primers. Each CDR3 protein gets one entry after TCRdb re-called the multiplex PCR reads with MiXCR. The table shows a few thousand distinct CDR3 sequences, with 55% occurring only once. The source of the sample is a study of immune heterogeneity within non-small cell lung tumors. Study context: Among the tumors, several were squamous cell carcinomas, under twelve were non-squamous carcinomas and 1 was not otherwise specified.

This CDR3 contains 14 residues. V shed 5 bases, J shed 6 bases, and the junction held 8 bases outside the gene matches. The V gene's germline CDR1 is PRHDT and CDR2 FYEKMQ (reference sequence). Study-level results: Local T-cell clonality was recorded as moderately but significantly correlated with local tumor mutational burden, with R 0.3 to 0.35.

Samples each supplied 450 to 650 ng of bulk tumor genomic DNA as template. Biopsies, several per primary tumor and spaced far apart, were collected during surgery. Undergoing curative surgery were patients whose non-small cell lung cancer was untreated and newly diagnosed. V gene TRBV13 combines with J gene TRBJ2-3, with 7 bases aligning to TRBD2. The sequenced material came from lung tumor tissue. This clonotype was obtained from a man aged 55 to 69 with non-small cell lung cancer. The CDR3, as DNA: TGTGCCAGCAGCCCCCACACACTAGCGGATACGCAGTATTTT. Amino acid sequence: CASSPHTLADTQYF. Supplemented by reference TRBV13 and TRBJ2-3, the full variable domain reads AAGVIQSPRHLIKEKRETATLKCYPIPRHDTVYWYQQGPGQDPQFLISFYEKMQSDKGSIPDRFSAQQFSDYHSELNMSSLELGDSALYFCASSPHTLADTQYFGPGTRLTVL.